This TCR beta chain is drawn from a study of blood T cell repertoires in COVID-19. Study details: The United States, Italy and Spain supplied acute and convalescent COVID-19 samples. Sources were T cells, B-cell-depleted T cells, or PBMCs; the material itself was cDNA or gDNA.

V was shortened by 5 bases and J by 7 bases, with 15 bases between the two germline ends. CDR1 and CDR2 from the germline V gene are SGHRS and YFSETQ. The CDR3 is 14 residues long. Authors' data handling: Reference gene primer amplification gave nucleated cell count estimates. TCRdb's table, derived via immunoSEQ multiplex PCR, lists solely in-frame clones and lacks some. V and J calls and clone size come straight from that table; D and trimming were deduced from the DNA. This repertoire shows 150,000 to 180,000 clones, around 82% found once; its top ten account for approximately 0.63%. The TCR sequence derives from a man between 60 and 75 years old with COVID-19, enrolled during active disease. The chain uses TRBV5-1 and TRBJ2-2; perhaps TRBD2 as D (5 bases). Sequenced sample: peripheral blood. The CDR3 spells CASRTTTAGGELFF. The CDR3 DNA reads as TGCGCCAGCAGGACGACTACTGCCGGCGGGGAGCTGTTTTTT. Based on the CDR3 plus reference TRBV5-1 and TRBJ2-2, the full variable domain is KAGVTQTPRYLIKTRGQQVTLSCSPISGHRSVSWYQQTPGQGLQFLFEYFSETQRNKGNFPGRFSGRQFSNSRSEMNVSTLELGDSALYLCASRTTTAGGELFFGEGSRLTVL.